This passage covers 30 T cell receptor beta chains from one sample sequenced in a study of regulatory T cells in long-lasting Graves disease. Library construction for TCR beta used iRepertoire HTBI primers and Arm-PCR of CDR3 regions. One entry per CDR3 protein, called by TCRdb with MiXCR from the multiplex PCR reads. The sample carries 400,000 to 500,000 distinct CDR3 sequences, 12% to 15% recorded once. Regarding time point: newly diagnosed GD, antithyroid drugs for less than 3 months. RNA isolated from PBMCs was used to make the TCR library. These same records also appear under a second study, on T cells in Graves' hyperthyroidism and ophthalmopathy.

Sample: peripheral blood mononuclear cells (PBMCs), taken at new diagnosis, from a patient treated with antithyroid drugs. These receptors were taken from a woman aged 50 to 60 with Graves disease.

This clonotype was detected only a few times. The chain carries TRBV7-9 and TRBJ2-1, with a weak D call TRBD2 (6 bases). The CDR3 runs to 15 residues. The V end lost 6 bases, the J end lost 0 bases, and 12 bases lay between the germline ends. Germline CDR1 and CDR2: SEHNR and FQNEAQ (reference sequence). The CDR3 nucleotides read TGTGCCAGCAGACGACTAGAAAGCTCCTACAATGAGCAGTTCTTC. As protein: CASRRLESSYNEQFF.

The J gene is TRBJ1-3, the V gene TRBV4-1, with 10 bases aligning to TRBD1. Trimming took 4 bases from V and 0 from J; bases not matched to a gene: 3. The CDR3 runs 16 residues. Germline assignment: CDR1 MGHRA and CDR2 YSYEKL. CDR3 coding DNA: TGCGCCAGCAGCCGGGACAGGGGTAACTCTGGAAACACCATATATTTT. It is translated as CASSRDRGNSGNTIYF.

The genes are TRBV7-2 and TRBJ2-7, with D possibly matching TRBD2 (7 bases). Germline V gene sequence: CDR1 SGHTA, CDR2 FQGNSA. The CDR3 sequence is 16 residues long. The V end lost 4 bases, the J end lost 1 base, and 17 bases lay between the germline ends. This CDR3 reads CASSSRGGIPSYEQYF. The CDR3 region has the DNA TGTGCCAGCAGCTCTAGGGGGGGTATTCCTTCCTACGAGCAGTACTTC. Supplemented by reference TRBV7-2 and TRBJ2-7, the full variable domain reads GAGVSQSPSNKVTEKGKDVELRCDPISGHTALYWYRQSLGQGLEFLIYFQGNSAPDKSGLPSDRFSAERTGGSVSTLTIQRTQQEDSAVYLCASSSRGGIPSYEQYFGPGTRLTVT.

Ten or more counts support this clonotype. The V and J genes are TRBV28 and TRBJ2-7; 15 positions match TRBD2. The CDR3 totals 16 residues. V lost 5 bases, J lost 3 bases, and 5 bases stayed unmatched. From germline, CDR1 is MDHEN and CDR2 SYDVKM. As DNA, the CDR3 is TGTGCCAGCAGTCCCGGACTAGCGGGAGGGATCTACGAGCAGTACTTC. It is translated as CASSPGLAGGIYEQYF.

This clonotype was seen repeatedly, ten times or more. The chain links TRBV7-2 to TRBJ2-7; 11 bases are shared with TRBD1. The CDR3 spans 13 residues. V gave up 8 bases and J gave up 9 bases; unmatched junction bases: 9. Germline V gene sequence: CDR1 SGHTA, CDR2 FQGNSA. The CDR3 spells CASHGTGGRRQYF. The CDR3 DNA reads TGTGCCAGCCACGGGACAGGGGGACGCAGGCAGTACTTC.

This CDR3 reads CASTLGGYSGNTIYF. CDR3 nucleotide sequence: TGTGCCAGCACCCTGGGGGGCTACTCTGGAAACACCATATATTTT. The chain links TRBV12-3 or TRBV12-4 to TRBJ1-3, with a possible D match to TRBD1 (6 bases). V was shortened by 7 bases and J by 0 bases, with 13 bases between the two germline ends. The CDR3 loop spans 15 amino acids.

This clonotype was counted at least ten times. The gene calls are TRBV20-1 and TRBJ2-1, with 11 bases identical to TRBD2. The CDR3 covers 14 residues. The V gene end was trimmed by 3 bases and the J gene end by 9 bases; junction bases not matched to a gene: 7. Per germline, CDR1 DFQATT and CDR2 SNEGSKA (reference sequence). The CDR3: CSARQTSGIREQFF. The CDR3 DNA sequence: TGCAGTGCTAGGCAGACTAGCGGGATTCGTGAGCAGTTCTTC.

This clonotype showed up many times. This likely comes from a read error, as the CDR3 has no conserved phenylalanine or tryptophan at its end. The DNA is left out, because the CDR3 cannot be placed on it with certainty; the CDR3 is given as TCRdb lists it. The chain links TRBV2 to TRBJ2-3; the table gives TRBD1 as D, unverified against the DNA. Looked up from germline, CDR1 is SNHLY and CDR2 is FYNNEI. The CDR3 totals 10 residues, both ends included. CDR3 in amino acids: CASSGDPPRV.

This clonotype was seen many times. The rearrangement joins TRBV7-8 to TRBJ2-3; 8 positions agree with TRBD2. The CDR3 sequence is 16 residues long. The germline gives CDR1 SGHVS, CDR2 FQNEAQ. V lost 1 base, J lost 1 base, and 4 bases stayed unmatched. The CDR3 DNA follows: TGTGCCAGCAGCTTAGTAGCAGCGGGGGGCACAGATACGCAGTATTTT. Its translation is CASSLVAAGGTDTQYF.

This clonotype was counted ten times or more. The V gene is TRBV9, the J gene TRBJ2-7; 9 bases agree with TRBD1. CDR3 length equals 14 residues. CDR1 and CDR2 (germline): SGDLS, YYNGEE. V dropped 2 bases and J dropped 6; count of bases not matched to a gene: 6. Here the CDR3 DNA reads TGTGCCAGCAGCGTCGGGACAGGGTTCTCCGAGCAGTACTTC. Translating it yields CASSVGTGFSEQYF.

This clonotype was detected many times. CDR3 region: CSVEDHRGGEKLFF. The CDR3 bases are TGCAGCGTTGAAGATCACAGGGGTGGTGAAAAACTGTTTTTT. The chain is built from TRBV29-1 and TRBJ1-4; TRBD1 matches 7 bases. CDR3 length: 14 residues. Trimming at V came to 0 bases and at J to 7 bases, leaving 5 bases not matched to a gene. The germline V gene encodes CDR1 SQVTM and CDR2 ANQGSEA.

At least ten counts were recorded for this clonotype. This chain links TRBV18 with TRBJ2-7; maybe TRBD1 (6 bases). V was shortened by 3 bases and J by 2 bases, with 11 bases between the two germline ends. The CDR3 contains 14 residues. Germline CDR1 reads KGHSH; CDR2 reads LQKENI. In DNA, the CDR3 is TGTGCCAGCTCACCCTCAGGGGCGACCTACGAGCAGTACTTC. Translated, it gives CASSPSGATYEQYF.

This chain joins TRBV28 and TRBJ2-5; 14 bases agree with TRBD2. The CDR3 spans 15 residues. Germline CDR1 and CDR2: MDHEN and SYDVKM. Trimming removed 5 bases from V and 6 bases from J; junction bases left unmatched: 5. For the CDR3, the DNA is TGTGCCAGCAGTACGACTAGCGGGAGGGGCAAGACCCAGTACTTC. This gives the protein CASSTTSGRGKTQYF.

Ten or more counts support this clonotype. This chain joins TRBV6-1 and TRBJ1-5; TRBD1 is a possible D gene (5 bases). Looked up from germline, CDR1 is MNHNS and CDR2 is SASEGT. Deletions cut 7 bases from V and 4 bases from J, with 14 bases between. This CDR3 is built from 14 residues. DNA for the CDR3: TGTGCCAGCACCCTGGACATGCCAAATCAGCCCCAGCATTTT. Translated, it gives CASTLDMPNQPQHF.

In its sample, this clonotype was seen many times. The V call is TRBV2, the J call TRBJ2-1; possible D gene TRBD2, 6 bases. V lost 5 bases and J 5 bases, leaving 16 bases between the germline ends. This CDR3 comprises 15 residues. The germline V gene encodes CDR1 SNHLY and CDR2 FYNNEI. The CDR3 here is CASSNLGLPNNEQFF. In DNA, the CDR3 is TGTGCCAGCAGTAACCTGGGACTGCCCAACAATGAGCAGTTCTTC.

The chain carries TRBV3-1 and TRBJ2-7; D uncertain. Germline CDR1 LGHDT, CDR2 YNNKEL (reference sequence). The CDR3 contains 12 residues. The V end lost 1 base, the J end lost 6 bases, and 7 bases lay between the germline ends. DNA of the CDR3: TGTGCCAGCAGCCAAGTGCTTGGCGAGCAGTACTTC. Its protein product is CASSQVLGEQYF.

The table lists this clonotype with many counts. The chain recombines TRBV12-3 or TRBV12-4 with TRBJ2-3; 8 bases align to TRBD2. The CDR3 loop spans 14 amino acids. With 3 bases clipped from V and 5 bases from J, the junction kept 4 bases outside the gene matches. The CDR3: CASSFGGAGDTQYF. DNA of the CDR3: TGTGCCAGCAGTTTCGGGGGGGCGGGAGATACGCAGTATTTT.

This clonotype has a count of ten or more. Here the CDR3 reads CATTRGGYEKLFF. In DNA form, the CDR3 reads TGTGCCACTACCCGGGGGGGGTATGAAAAACTGTTTTTT. V usage is TRBV28 and J usage is TRBJ1-4; weak D call: TRBD1 (5 bases). This CDR3 spans 13 amino acids. Trimming stripped 10 bases from V and 6 bases from J, with 15 bases between. In germline, CDR1 is MDHEN, CDR2 SYDVKM.

This chain connects TRBV19 to TRBJ2-5; TRBD2 is a possible D gene (6 bases). Looked up from germline, CDR1 is LNHDA and CDR2 is SQIVND (reference sequence). This CDR3 is built from 15 residues. V dropped 2 bases and J dropped 0 bases, with 10 bases sitting between them. Here the CDR3 reads CASSISGQYQETQYF. DNA for the CDR3: TGTGCCAGTAGTATAAGCGGGCAGTACCAAGAGACCCAGTACTTC.

This clonotype was observed a handful of times. V gene TRBV5-1 combines with J gene TRBJ2-7; D is possibly TRBD1 (5 bases). The CDR3 loop spans 13 amino acids. Per germline, CDR1 SGHRS and CDR2 YFSETQ. Trimming cost V 2 bases and J 4 bases, with 10 bases left between them. As DNA, the CDR3 is TGCGCCAGCAGCTTTGGGGCTAAATACGAGCAGTACTTC. Translation: CASSFGAKYEQYF.

This clonotype was counted many times. The rearrangement links TRBV28 to TRBJ2-1; the D gene is possibly TRBD2 (5 bases). V lost 10 bases and J lost 3, with 13 bases in between. The CDR3 totals 13 residues. The germline V gene encodes CDR1 MDHEN and CDR2 SYDVKM. CDR3 coding DNA: TGTGCCACCGGGGAACCCAACTACAATGAGCAGTTCTTC. It yields the protein CATGEPNYNEQFF.

In this sample, this clonotype turned up a few times. This chain joins TRBV5-4 and TRBJ2-6; weak D call: TRBD2 (5 bases). CDR1 and CDR2 from the germline V gene are SGHNT and YYREEE (reference sequence). This CDR3 comprises 14 residues. Trimming left V 5 bases short and J 0 bases short, with 6 bases between. CDR3 DNA: TGTGCCAGCAGAGCGGACTCTGGGGCCAACGTCCTGACTTTC. This codes for CASRADSGANVLTF.

This chain uses TRBV7-6 with TRBJ1-1; D gene ambiguous. V gave up 7 bases and J gave up 4 bases, with 13 bases separating them. This CDR3 has 13 amino acids. CDR1 and CDR2 (germline): SGHVS, FNYEAQ. This CDR3 is CASKLNLGTEAFF. The CDR3, as DNA: TGTGCCAGCAAACTAAACCTCGGCACTGAAGCTTTCTTT.

There are a few counts of this clonotype. The chain combines TRBV4-1 with TRBJ2-1; 16 nucleotides line up with TRBD2. The germline V gene encodes CDR1 MGHRA and CDR2 YSYEKL. This CDR3 contains 22 residues. Trimming at V came to 3 bases and at J to 0 bases, leaving 14 bases not matched to a gene. The CDR3 nucleotides read TGCGCCAGCAGCCACAAGATTGGGGGACTAGCGGGAGGGCCGACCTCCTACAATGAGCAGTTCTTC. It yields the protein CASSHKIGGLAGGPTSYNEQFF.

This clonotype has a count of ten or more. One end of the junction does not line up with germline, which may come from a read error. This chain links TRBV10-3 with TRBJ1-1; D is possibly TRBD1 (5 bases). Germline lookup yields CDR1 ENHRY and CDR2 SYGVKD. The CDR3 loop spans 14 amino acids. This chain's CDR3 is CAISEWGPRAEAFF. In DNA, the CDR3 is TGTGCCATCAGTGAGTGGGGCCCAAGGGCTGAGGCTTTCTTT.

This clonotype was seen only a few times. This chain links TRBV19 with TRBJ2-2; possible D gene TRBD1, 6 bases. The V gene's germline CDR1 is LNHDA and CDR2 SQIVND (reference sequence). This CDR3 is 14 amino acids long. The ends were cut back, 4 bases at V and 1 base at J, with 7 bases in the middle. The CDR3 DNA reads TGTGCCAGTAGTAAGGGACAGAACACCGGGGAGCTGTTTTTT. Protein product: CASSKGQNTGELFF.

This clonotype was counted a few times. This sequence joins TRBV7-9 and TRBJ1-4; D is undetermined. The CDR3 contains 14 residues. Trimming stripped 0 bases from V and 7 bases from J, with 9 bases between. Germline CDR1 SEHNR, CDR2 FQNEAQ (reference sequence). This CDR3 is CASSLAGPAEKLFF. The CDR3 region has the DNA TGTGCCAGCAGCTTAGCCGGGCCTGCTGAAAAACTGTTTTTT.

This clonotype was seen ten or more times. V usage is TRBV7-2 and J usage is TRBJ1-4; 9 bases fit TRBD1. The germline gives CDR1 SGHTA, CDR2 FQGNSA. The trim removed 5 bases at V and 5 bases at J, leaving 3 bases unmatched. This CDR3 contains 14 residues. The CDR3 DNA sequence: TGTGCCAGCAGCCCGGACAGGGGCAATGAAAAACTGTTTTTT. As protein: CASSPDRGNEKLFF.

The chain carries TRBV28 and TRBJ1-2, with a tentative D call TRBD1 (5 bases). This CDR3 is built from 15 residues. Trimming shortened V by 4 bases and J by 4 bases, and 16 bases separated the two germline ends. Germline lookup yields CDR1 MDHEN and CDR2 SYDVKM. CDR3 bases: TGTGCCAGCAGTTCGCTCGACAGTGAAAGCTATGGCTACACCTTC. This gives the protein CASSSLDSESYGYTF.

This clonotype was seen at least ten times. This chain links TRBV20-1 with TRBJ2-7; D remains unclear. This CDR3 comprises 13 residues. Germline CDR1 is DFQATT and CDR2 is SNEGSKA (reference sequence). With 6 bases removed from V and 2 bases from J, the gap between germline ends came to 14 bases. CDR3 sequence reads: CSANDDTPYEQYF. The CDR3 DNA sequence: TGCAGTGCAAACGACGACACACCCTACGAGCAGTACTTC.